Below, one T cell receptor (beta chain) is given with its context. No antigen is known for it. One base away there is no much larger clone; base qualities are not given. Genomic DNA was used as template for profiling of TCR beta VDJ combinations and CDR3 sequences. An Illumina HiSeq 2000 was the platform used for TCR repertoire sequencing. The original pipeline was this. TRBV/TRBJ rearrangement plots, CDR3 size and DJ length profiles, and Simpson's diversity index were used to evaluate the repertoires. The most abundant DNA sequence in the deep sequencing data was taken as the immunodominant clone. CDR3 amino acid sequences were screened for sharing across subjects and were compared with published repertoires and the VDJdb database. TCRdb trimmed public reads at Q25 via fastp, called clones via MiXCR and kept in-frame beta chains. Rows are combined by CDR3 protein, so each entry shows the most common genes and DNA. TCRdb, not the original authors, processed these V and J calls. Present in this sample are about 180,000 distinct CDR3 sequences, roughly 48% of which were seen just once. Jointly, the top ten make up approximately 1% of the sample.

The record originates from a study of CD8+CD57+ T cells in acquired aplastic anemia listed by TCRdb under 2018. Study-wide context: A mean of about 3.2 ug of DNA, ranging from 0.2 to 27.4 ug, was extracted from sorted CD4+ and CD8+ cells. CD8+CD57+ expansion was defined as frequency above the mean frequency observed in healthy subjects. Findings and caveats that apply to the study as a whole: Roughly 30 CD8+ CDR3 sequences were shared between patients and controls but appeared highly expressed in patients and within their immunodominant clones. No significant difference in CD8+ Simpson's diversity was found between patients and healthy controls (P=0.060).

Patients chosen for sequencing had shown expansion of CD8+CD57+ cells by flow cytometry. Every patient had a diagnosis of severe acquired aplastic anemia based on International Study of Aplastic Anemia and Agranulocytosis and Camitta criteria. At the time blood was sampled, none of the patients had received any therapy. In the study, sorted CD4+ and CD8+ blood T cells from patients with severe aplastic anemia and from healthy subjects underwent deep sequencing of TCR repertoires. Patients were enrolled under clinicaltrials.gov protocols 00001620, 01623167, 00001397, 00071045, 00081523 and 00961064 in the USA. Ficoll-Paque density gradient centrifugation was used to isolate peripheral blood mononuclear cells. CD4+ and CD8+ T cells were sorted by FACS or magnetic beads before DNA extraction. Reading from cysteine to phenylalanine, the CDR3 counts 17 amino acids. Only the CDR3 region is kept as DNA, spanning 51 bases read in frame from base 1. Sequences SGHRS (CDR1) and YFSETQ (CDR2) are obtained from the germline V gene. Trimming leaves V shorter by 0 bases and J shorter by 5 bases, with the junction holding 9 bases beyond the gene matches.

The sequenced sample was sorted CD4+, CD8+, or CD8+CD57+ T cells (not recorded which) from PBMCs. The V and J segments used are TRBV5-1 and TRBJ2-2, and 8 junction bases match TRBD2. The TCR originated in a human donor with aplastic anemia. The nucleotide sequence is given as TGCGCCAGCAGCTTGGCACCGGGAGGGCCGAGGACCGGGGAGCTGTTTTTT. It translates to CASSLAPGGPRTGELFF.